Below are 24 T cell receptor beta chains sequenced from a single sample in a study of blood T cell repertoires in COVID-19. Produced via immunoSEQ multiplex PCR; TCRdb's table is partial and in-frame only. The sample carries a few hundred thousand clones, over 75% recorded once. The specimen was peripheral blood. All receptors come from a woman between 50 and 59 years old who had recovered from COVID-19.

The genes are TRBV6-6 and TRBJ1-2; 9 bases fit TRBD1. Germline CDR1 and CDR2: MNHNY and SVGAGI (reference sequence). V gave up 5 bases and J gave up 8 bases; unmatched junction bases: 15. CDR3 length equals 16 residues. The CDR3 DNA is TGTGCCAGCAGTCGACGCCCCGGGACAGGGAGTGTAGGCTACACCTTC. Its protein product is CASSRRPGTGSVGYTF.

This chain connects TRBV3-1 (or the pseudogene TRBV3-2) to TRBJ1-5; unclear D gene. The V gene's germline CDR1 is LGHDT and CDR2 YNNKEL (reference sequence). The CDR3 extends over 14 amino acids. V lost 0 bases and J lost 4, with 7 bases in between. The CDR3 DNA reads TGTGCCAGCAGCCAAGATCACGGGAATCAGCCCCAGCATTTT. Its protein product is CASSQDHGNQPQHF.

V and J are TRBV28 and TRBJ2-7; D call uncertain. Germline V lookup: CDR1 MDHEN, CDR2 SYDVKM. The V gene lost 11 bases and the J gene lost 0 bases, with 8 bases spanning the gap. This CDR3 has 11 amino acids. As DNA, the CDR3 is TGTGCCGCGGCCCGCTCCTACGAGCAGTACTTC. It yields the protein CAAARSYEQYF.

The chain combines TRBV28 with TRBJ1-5; tentative D call: TRBD1 (6 bases). The V gene's germline CDR1 is MDHEN and CDR2 SYDVKM. V shed 3 bases and J shed 9 bases, with 21 bases lying between them. The CDR3 has 16 residues. This CDR3 reads CASSLASTGGGRPQHF. Here the CDR3 DNA reads TGTGCCAGCAGTTTGGCTTCGACCGGCGGGGGCCGGCCCCAGCATTTT.

J is TRBJ1-2 and V is TRBV7-2, with D perhaps matching TRBD1 (5 bases). The CDR3 is made up of 13 amino acids. Trimming removed 4 bases at V and 8 bases at J, with 14 bases between. Germline lookup yields CDR1 SGHTA and CDR2 FQGNSA. The CDR3 loop is CASSYQDNRGYTF. The CDR3 DNA is TGTGCCAGCAGCTACCAGGACAACCGCGGCTACACCTTC.

The count of this clone is one. The chain combines TRBV29-1 with TRBJ1-2; 8 positions agree with TRBD1. This CDR3 is built from 15 residues. V dropped 2 bases and J dropped 4; count of bases not matched to a gene: 9. Germline V gene sequence: CDR1 SQVTM, CDR2 ANQGSEA. The CDR3 reads CSVEKRTGNTYGYTF. The DNA of the CDR3 is TGCAGCGTTGAAAAGAGGACAGGGAACACCTATGGCTACACCTTC.

This clone was picked up one time. This chain connects TRBV10-3 to TRBJ2-1; D gene unclear. Deletions cut 7 bases from V and 1 base from J, with 14 bases between. The germline V gene encodes CDR1 ENHRY and CDR2 SYGVKD. The CDR3 is made up of 15 amino acids. The CDR3 sequence is CAITEGAGSYNEQFF. The CDR3 DNA is TGTGCCATCACCGAAGGAGCTGGGTCCTACAATGAGCAGTTCTTC.

The J gene is TRBJ2-7, the V gene TRBV7-2; 9 bases line up with TRBD2. After removal of 5 bases from V and 2 bases from J, the junction contained 7 bases not matched to a gene. This CDR3 contains 15 residues. CDR1 is SGHTA, CDR2 FQGNSA, per germline. Written as DNA, the CDR3 is TGTGCCAGCAGCCCACTGCGGGGGGGCACCTACGAGCAGTACTTC. Amino acid sequence: CASSPLRGGTYEQYF.

J is TRBJ2-7 and V is TRBV28; TRBD1 aligns across 7 bases. The CDR3 is 15 residues long. Germline V gene lookup returns CDR1 MDHEN and CDR2 SYDVKM. After removal of 2 bases from V and 2 bases from J, the junction contained 6 bases not matched to a gene. The CDR3: CASSLGQGVPYEQYF. The CDR3 region has the DNA TGTGCCAGCAGTTTAGGGCAGGGGGTCCCCTACGAGCAGTACTTC.

CDR3 residues: CASRRDNNYGYTF. CDR3 nucleotides: TGTGCCAGCCGCCGGGACAATAACTATGGCTACACCTTC. The V call is TRBV6-2 or TRBV6-3, the J call TRBJ1-2; a possible D gene is TRBD1 (6 bases). The CDR3 spans 13 residues. V gave up 8 bases and J gave up 1 base, with 11 bases separating them. Germline V gives CDR1 MNHEY, CDR2 SVGEGT.

This clone showed up just once. This same CDR3 is encoded by further DNA sequences in the sample. The chain couples TRBV18 to TRBJ2-7, with TRBD1 matching 8 bases. CDR1 and CDR2 (germline): KGHSH, LQKENI. This CDR3 has 14 residues. V lost 3 bases, J lost 1 base, and 2 bases stayed unmatched. CDR3 protein: CASSPGQGSYEQYF. The CDR3, as DNA: TGTGCCAGCTCACCCGGACAGGGATCCTACGAGCAGTACTTC.

This clone was seen only once. The V call is TRBV10-3, the J call TRBJ1-3; D remains unclear. Per germline, CDR1 ENHRY and CDR2 SYGVKD. The V gene lost 2 bases and the J gene lost 12 bases, with 14 bases spanning the gap. The CDR3 has 13 residues. DNA for the CDR3: TGTGCCATCAGTGAGACTCCTGCTTCGGGCATATATTTT. Translating gives CAISETPASGIYF.

The V and J genes are TRBV7-8 and TRBJ2-5; possibly TRBD2 for D (6 bases). The CDR3 is made up of 16 amino acids. CDR1 is SGHVS and CDR2 is FQNEAQ in the germline V gene. V lost 4 bases to trimming and J lost 2 bases, with 17 bases between them. CDR3 region: CASSSGVVSGQETQYF. CDR3 sequence (DNA): TGTGCCAGCAGCTCCGGAGTTGTTAGCGGACAAGAGACCCAGTACTTC.

This clone was recorded only once. The chain employs TRBV4-3 and TRBJ2-7; no clear D gene. Deletions cut 1 base from V and 0 bases from J, with 13 bases between. This CDR3 comprises 16 residues. In germline, CDR1 is LGHNA, CDR2 YSLEER. This CDR3 reads CASSQGSGLSSYEQYF. As DNA, the CDR3 is TGCGCCAGCAGCCAAGGATCAGGCCTTAGCTCCTACGAGCAGTACTTC.

The chain couples TRBV15 to TRBJ1-4; 9 nucleotides match TRBD1. CDR3 length: 15 residues. Trimming at V came to 4 bases and at J to 7 bases, leaving 7 bases not matched to a gene. CDR1 is LNHNV, CDR2 YYDKDF, per germline (reference sequence). This CDR3 is CATSNLQGAAEKLFF. The DNA for the CDR3 is TGTGCCACCAGCAACCTACAGGGGGCGGCTGAAAAACTGTTTTTT.

The V call is TRBV19, the J call TRBJ1-6; a possible D gene is TRBD1 (5 bases). In germline, CDR1 is LNHDA, CDR2 SQIVND (reference sequence). Trimming took off 8 bases at V and 0 bases at J, with 17 bases between the two ends. The CDR3 loop spans 17 amino acids. The CDR3 sequence: CASRQGNIGSYNSPLHF. Here the CDR3 DNA reads TGTGCCAGTCGTCAGGGTAATATCGGCTCCTATAATTCACCCCTCCACTTT.

The V call is TRBV11-2, the J call TRBJ1-3, with 7 bases fitting TRBD1. CDR3 length equals 14 residues. J lost 0 bases, V lost 6 bases, and 2 bases had no gene match. Germline loops: CDR1 SGHAT, CDR2 FQNNGV. CDR3 in amino acids: CASRGTASGNTIYF. For the CDR3, the DNA is TGTGCCAGCAGAGGGACAGCCTCTGGAAACACCATATATTTT. Filled out from reference TRBV11-2 and TRBJ1-3, the complete variable domain reads EAGVAQSPRYKIIEKRQSVAFWCNPISGHATLYWYQQILGQGPKLLIQFQNNGVVDDSQLPKDRFSAERLKGVDSTLKIQPAKLEDSAVYLCASRGTASGNTIYFGEGSWLTVV.

The rearrangement uses TRBV20-1 and TRBJ1-6; D might be TRBD1 (6 bases). Germline V gene lookup returns CDR1 DFQATT and CDR2 SNEGSKA (reference sequence). V lost 3 bases and J 7 bases, leaving 13 bases between the germline ends. The CDR3 length is 14 residues. This chain's CDR3 is CSASSQGLNSPLHF. For the CDR3, the DNA is TGCAGTGCTAGTTCGCAGGGGTTGAATTCACCCCTCCACTTT.

The chain recombines TRBV7-6 with TRBJ2-1; 12 nucleotides agree with TRBD2. The CDR3 spans 16 residues. Germline CDR1 SGHVS, CDR2 FNYEAQ. V trimming: 5 bases; J trimming: 4 bases; junction bases outside the gene matches: 6. CDR3 sequence (DNA): TGTGCCAGCAGCCCCTCCGGGACTAGCGGGTACAATGAGCAGTTCTTC. As protein: CASSPSGTSGYNEQFF. Together with reference TRBV7-6 and TRBJ2-1, the CDR3 gives the full variable domain: GAGVSQSPRYKVTKRGQDVALRCDPISGHVSLYWYRQALGQGPEFLTYFNYEAQQDKSGLPNDRFSAERPEGSISTLTIQRTEQRDSAMYRCASSPSGTSGYNEQFFGPGTRLTVL.

The chain combines TRBV19 with TRBJ2-7; D possibly corresponds to TRBD2 (5 bases). This CDR3 is 13 amino acids long. Trimming left V 2 bases short and J 6 bases short, with 11 bases between. Per germline, CDR1 LNHDA and CDR2 SQIVND (reference sequence). The CDR3 DNA is TGTGCCAGTAGTATACCGGGATACGCCGAGCAGTACTTC. The encoded protein is CASSIPGYAEQYF.

The rearrangement links TRBV12-3 or TRBV12-4 to TRBJ1-6; D is possibly TRBD1 (5 bases). The CDR3 is made up of 12 amino acids. V dropped 5 bases and J dropped 12 bases, with 11 bases sitting between them. The CDR3 spells CASSPRTKPLHF. CDR3 coding DNA: TGTGCCAGCAGTCCTCGGACAAAACCCCTCCACTTT.

This chain links TRBV7-2 with TRBJ1-6; D might be TRBD1 (6 bases). This CDR3 spans 16 amino acids. Trimming cost V 4 bases and J 5 bases, with 15 bases left between them. Germline-derived CDR1 and CDR2 are SGHTA and FQGNSA. The CDR3 spells CASSSVYRVDNSPLHF. In nucleotides, the CDR3 is TGTGCCAGCAGCTCCGTCTACAGGGTAGATAATTCACCCCTCCACTTT.

This clone is a singleton in its sample. This chain connects TRBV6-5 to TRBJ2-5; the D gene is possibly TRBD2 (6 bases). The V and J ends lost 5 bases and 5 bases respectively, with 18 bases between them. The CDR3 has 15 residues. CDR1 and CDR2 (germline): MNHEY, SVGAGI. The chain's CDR3 is CASSKPGLDGETQYF. The CDR3 DNA sequence: TGTGCCAGCAGTAAGCCGGGACTCGACGGGGAGACCCAGTACTTC.

The chain carries TRBV19 and TRBJ1-1; 9 bases agree with TRBD1. The germline CDR1 and CDR2 sequences are LNHDA and SQIVND (reference sequence). The ends lost 7 bases at V and 5 bases at J; junction bases unmatched: 20. This CDR3 is built from 18 residues. CDR3: CASTPGLGQGRRRTEAFF. The CDR3 nucleotides are TGTGCCAGTACCCCAGGGTTAGGACAGGGGCGCCGGAGGACTGAAGCTTTCTTT.